This T cell receptor (beta chain) was captured in a study of T cell repertoires in cytomegalovirus infection. Turning to the study itself: Both CMV infection and a matching HLA type were indicated by public TCR beta signatures. Overall study findings and caveats: Dominant in the ex vivo response were TCR beta clonotypes restricted by HLA-C and specific for CMV. Carriers of CMV plus the relevant HLA were identified by cumulative public TCR beta family frequency.

In TCRdb, the reads were re-called with MiXCR into one record per CDR3 protein. The repertoire consists of fewer than 550,000 distinct CDR3 sequences, with 26% occurring once and the leading ten covering around 13%. Turning to this clonotype: No antigen is known for it.

This CDR3 spans 15 amino acids. Looked up from germline, CDR1 is DFQATT and CDR2 is SNEGSKA (reference sequence). Trimming took 5 bases from V and 4 from J, leaving 15 bases between them. The sample comprised PBMCs. The chain carries TRBV20-1 and TRBJ1-6; no clear D gene. The receptor's source is a human donor in good health (CMV status not recorded). Some clones in this sample may be carry-over from other donors' samples. The CDR3 bases are TGCAGTGCTTTACTCACGCCGATGTATAATTCACCCCTCCACTTT. It translates to CSALLTPMYNSPLHF.